A selection of T cell receptor beta chains follows, all from one sample in a study of blood T cell repertoires in COVID-19. Using immunoSEQ multiplex PCR, the repertoire was profiled, and TCRdb retains in-frame clones only, with some absent. The sample holds roughly 24,000 clones, 82% seen once. The sequenced material came from peripheral blood. The receptor set was obtained from a human donor in a cohort sampled during active COVID-19. Each CDR3 is given without its conserved first and last residue. Clone size, where shown, is once, few, many, or a class for clones that have expanded.

v_gene	abundance	j_gene	CDR3aa
TRBV6-6	-	TRBJ2-1	ASSPPGQGTRNEQF
TRBV9	-	TRBJ1-4	ASSVATGGEKLF
TRBV27	-	TRBJ2-1	ASSLSPGQDNEQF
TRBV5-1	-	TRBJ2-7	ASSFEGGPSEQY
TRBV3-1/TRBV3-2	-	TRBJ2-3	ASSQASALGLAGPSGVTDTQY
TRBV18	-	TRBJ1-1	ASSPLDSNTEAF
TRBV7-2	once	TRBJ2-3	ASSLRERGSTDTQY
TRBV29-1	-	TRBJ2-7	SVSGGSSYEQY
TRBV2	-	TRBJ1-5	ASSYLQTNNQPQH
TRBV3-1/TRBV3-2	-	TRBJ1-1	ASSPLALANTEAF
TRBV12-3/TRBV12-4	-	TRBJ2-5	ASILGTEETQY
TRBV7-6	-	TRBJ2-1	ASSLSNNEQF
TRBV7-6	-	TRBJ2-2	ASRGTETSGSFAGELF
TRBV19	-	TRBJ2-5	ASSIRLAASQETQY
TRBV19	-	TRBJ1-3	ASRTGTGGSGNTIY
TRBV19	-	TRBJ2-7	ASSATGGYEQY
TRBV4-2	once	TRBJ2-2	ASSQEDTGTGPTGELF
TRBV29-1	-	TRBJ2-5	SGEIETQY
TRBV12-3/TRBV12-4	-	TRBJ2-3	ASSLVGNTQY
TRBV11-2	-	TRBJ1-1	ASSLGGPGKEAF
TRBV11-2	-	TRBJ1-2	ASSLAGNYGYT
TRBV11-3	-	TRBJ2-1	ASSHAGTSGANEQF
TRBV3-1/TRBV3-2	-	TRBJ1-2	ASSSTGITNYGYT
TRBV5-4	-	TRBJ1-2	ASNLAGAEGYT
TRBV6-2/TRBV6-3	-	TRBJ1-1	ASSSGQGARGTEAF
TRBV15	-	TRBJ1-5	ATSRDWGGQGQPQH
TRBV9	few	TRBJ2-1	ASSVAGGGANRQF
TRBV7-2	once	TRBJ2-3	ASSLDRTGGTDTQY
TRBV2	-	TRBJ2-2	ASREGANIDTGELF
TRBV29-1	-	TRBJ1-1	SWNRGQGTEAF
TRBV28	-	TRBJ2-6	ASSYPGEGGSGANVLT
TRBV5-6	once	TRBJ1-2	ASSLGQGQGDYGYT
TRBV7-2	-	TRBJ1-5	ASSLEGLGFQH
TRBV28	-	TRBJ1-2	ASKTGGGYGYT
TRBV15	-	TRBJ1-2	ATSRTPTGVGSYGYT
TRBV25-1	-	TRBJ2-1	ASSLSMGLAGYNEQF
TRBV4-3	-	TRBJ2-7	ASSQDPTGGPYEQY
TRBV6-2/TRBV6-3	-	TRBJ2-7	ASSRTSGGSYEQY
TRBV5-8	-	TRBJ2-7	ASSPGQGLSYEQY
TRBV14	-	TRBJ1-1	ASSRSTGVYTEAF
TRBV7-6	-	TRBJ2-1	ASSPVNEQF
TRBV25-1	once	TRBJ2-7	ASSRNRDEQY
TRBV19	-	TRBJ1-4	ASSDRVSDEKLF
TRBV18	-	TRBJ1-2	ASSPPLDRAISYGYT
TRBV27	-	TRBJ2-2	ASSYLGQSGELF
TRBV27	-	TRBJ1-2	ASSPRGLERGYT